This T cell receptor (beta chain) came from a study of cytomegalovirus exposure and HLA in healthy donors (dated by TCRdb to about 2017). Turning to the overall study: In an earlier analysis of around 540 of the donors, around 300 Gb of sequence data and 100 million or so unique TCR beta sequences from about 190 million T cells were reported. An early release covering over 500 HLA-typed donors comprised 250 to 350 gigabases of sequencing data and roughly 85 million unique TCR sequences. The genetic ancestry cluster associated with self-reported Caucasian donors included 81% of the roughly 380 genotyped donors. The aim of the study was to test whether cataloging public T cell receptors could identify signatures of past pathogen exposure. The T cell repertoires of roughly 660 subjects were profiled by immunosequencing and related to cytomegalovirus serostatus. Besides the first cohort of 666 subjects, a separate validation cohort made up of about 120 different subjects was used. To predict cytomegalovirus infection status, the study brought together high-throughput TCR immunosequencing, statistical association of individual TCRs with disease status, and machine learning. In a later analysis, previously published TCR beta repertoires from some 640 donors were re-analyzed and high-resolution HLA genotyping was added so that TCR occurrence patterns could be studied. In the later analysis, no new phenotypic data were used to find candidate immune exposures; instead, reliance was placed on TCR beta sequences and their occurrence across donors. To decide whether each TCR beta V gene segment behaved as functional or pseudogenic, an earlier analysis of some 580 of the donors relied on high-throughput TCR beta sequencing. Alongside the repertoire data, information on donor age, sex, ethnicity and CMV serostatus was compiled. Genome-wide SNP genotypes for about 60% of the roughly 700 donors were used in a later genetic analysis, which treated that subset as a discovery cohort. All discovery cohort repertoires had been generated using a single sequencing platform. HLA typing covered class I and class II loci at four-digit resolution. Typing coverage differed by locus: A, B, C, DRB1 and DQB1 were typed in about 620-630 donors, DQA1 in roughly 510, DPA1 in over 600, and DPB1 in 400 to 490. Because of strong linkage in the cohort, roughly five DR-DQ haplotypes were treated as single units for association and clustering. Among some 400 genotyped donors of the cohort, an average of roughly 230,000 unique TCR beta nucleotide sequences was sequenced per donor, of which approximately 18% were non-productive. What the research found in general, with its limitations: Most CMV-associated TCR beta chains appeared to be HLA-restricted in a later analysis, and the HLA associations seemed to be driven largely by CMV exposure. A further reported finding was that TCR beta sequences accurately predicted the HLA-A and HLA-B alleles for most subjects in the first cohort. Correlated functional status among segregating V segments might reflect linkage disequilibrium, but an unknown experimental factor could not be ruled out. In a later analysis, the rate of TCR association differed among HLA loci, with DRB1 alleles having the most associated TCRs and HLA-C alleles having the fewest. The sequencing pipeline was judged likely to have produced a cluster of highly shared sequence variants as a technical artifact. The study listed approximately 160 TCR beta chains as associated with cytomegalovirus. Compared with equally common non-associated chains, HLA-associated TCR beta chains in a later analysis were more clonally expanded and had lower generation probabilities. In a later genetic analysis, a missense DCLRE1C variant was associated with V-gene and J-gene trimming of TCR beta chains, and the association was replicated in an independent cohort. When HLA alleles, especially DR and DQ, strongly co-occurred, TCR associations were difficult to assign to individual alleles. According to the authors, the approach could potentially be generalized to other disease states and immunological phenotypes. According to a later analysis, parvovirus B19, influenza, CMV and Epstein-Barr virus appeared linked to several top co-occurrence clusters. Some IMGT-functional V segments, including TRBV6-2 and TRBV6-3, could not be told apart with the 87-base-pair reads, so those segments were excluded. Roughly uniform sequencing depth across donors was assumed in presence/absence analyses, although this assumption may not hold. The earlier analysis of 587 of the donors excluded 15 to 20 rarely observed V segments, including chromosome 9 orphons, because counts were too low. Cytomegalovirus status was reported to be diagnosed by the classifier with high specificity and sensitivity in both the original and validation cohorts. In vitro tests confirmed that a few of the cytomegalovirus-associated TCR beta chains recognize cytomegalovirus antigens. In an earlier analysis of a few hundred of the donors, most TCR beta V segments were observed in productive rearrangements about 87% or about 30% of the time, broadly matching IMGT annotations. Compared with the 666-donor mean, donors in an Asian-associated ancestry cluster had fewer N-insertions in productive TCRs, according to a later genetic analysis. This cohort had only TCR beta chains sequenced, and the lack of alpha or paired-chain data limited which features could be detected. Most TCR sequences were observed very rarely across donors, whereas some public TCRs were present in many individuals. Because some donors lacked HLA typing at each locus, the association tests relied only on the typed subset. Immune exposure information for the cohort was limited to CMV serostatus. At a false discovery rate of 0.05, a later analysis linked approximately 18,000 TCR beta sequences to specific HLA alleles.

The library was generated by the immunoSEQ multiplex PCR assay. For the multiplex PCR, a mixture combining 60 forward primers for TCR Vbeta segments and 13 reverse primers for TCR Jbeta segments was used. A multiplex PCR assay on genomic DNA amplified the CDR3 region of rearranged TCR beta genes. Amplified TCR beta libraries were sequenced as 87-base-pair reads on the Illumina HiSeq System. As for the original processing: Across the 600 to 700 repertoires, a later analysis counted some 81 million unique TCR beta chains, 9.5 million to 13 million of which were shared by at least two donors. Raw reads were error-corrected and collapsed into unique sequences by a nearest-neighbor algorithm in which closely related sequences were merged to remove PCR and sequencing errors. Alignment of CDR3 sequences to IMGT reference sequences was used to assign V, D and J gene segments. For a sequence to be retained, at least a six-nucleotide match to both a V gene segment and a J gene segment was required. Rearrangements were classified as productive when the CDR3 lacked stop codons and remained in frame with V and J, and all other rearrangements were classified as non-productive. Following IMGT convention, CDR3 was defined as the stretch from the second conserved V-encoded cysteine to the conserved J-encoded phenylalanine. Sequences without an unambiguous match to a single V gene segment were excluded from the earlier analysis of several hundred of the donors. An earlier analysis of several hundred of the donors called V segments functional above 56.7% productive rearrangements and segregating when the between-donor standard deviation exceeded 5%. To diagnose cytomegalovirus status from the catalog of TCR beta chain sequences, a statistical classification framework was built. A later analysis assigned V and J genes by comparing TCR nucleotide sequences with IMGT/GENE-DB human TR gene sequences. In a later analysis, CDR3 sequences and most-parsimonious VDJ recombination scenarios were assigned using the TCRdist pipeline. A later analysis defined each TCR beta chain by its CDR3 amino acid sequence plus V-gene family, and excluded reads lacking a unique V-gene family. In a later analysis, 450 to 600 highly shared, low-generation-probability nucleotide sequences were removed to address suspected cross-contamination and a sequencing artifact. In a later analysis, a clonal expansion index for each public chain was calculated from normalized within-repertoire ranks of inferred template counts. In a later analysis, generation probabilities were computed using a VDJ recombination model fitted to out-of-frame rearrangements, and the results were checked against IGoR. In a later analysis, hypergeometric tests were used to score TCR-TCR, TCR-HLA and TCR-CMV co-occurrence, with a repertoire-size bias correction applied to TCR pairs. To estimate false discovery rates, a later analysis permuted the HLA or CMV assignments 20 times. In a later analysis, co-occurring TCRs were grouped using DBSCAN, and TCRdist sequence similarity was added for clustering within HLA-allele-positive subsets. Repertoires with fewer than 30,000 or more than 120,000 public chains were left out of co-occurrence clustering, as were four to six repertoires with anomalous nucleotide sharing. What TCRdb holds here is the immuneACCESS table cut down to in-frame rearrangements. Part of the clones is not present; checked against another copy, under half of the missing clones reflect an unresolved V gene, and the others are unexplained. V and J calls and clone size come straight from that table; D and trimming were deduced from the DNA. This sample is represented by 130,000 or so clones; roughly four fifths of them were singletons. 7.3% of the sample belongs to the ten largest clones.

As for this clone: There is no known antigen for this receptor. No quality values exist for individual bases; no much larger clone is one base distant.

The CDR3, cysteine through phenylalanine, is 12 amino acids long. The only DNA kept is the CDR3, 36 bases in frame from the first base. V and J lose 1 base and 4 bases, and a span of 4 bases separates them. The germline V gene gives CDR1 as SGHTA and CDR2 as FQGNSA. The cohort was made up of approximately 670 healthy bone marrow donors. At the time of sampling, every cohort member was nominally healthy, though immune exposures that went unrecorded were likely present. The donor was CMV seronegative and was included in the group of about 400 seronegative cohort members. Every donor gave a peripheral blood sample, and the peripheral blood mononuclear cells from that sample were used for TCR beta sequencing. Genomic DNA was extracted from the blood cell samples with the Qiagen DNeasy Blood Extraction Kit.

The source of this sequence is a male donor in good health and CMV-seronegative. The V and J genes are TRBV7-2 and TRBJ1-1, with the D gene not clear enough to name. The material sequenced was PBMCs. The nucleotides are TGTGCCAGCAGCTTAGTATCCACTGAAGCTTTCTTT. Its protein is CASSLVSTEAFF.